This T cell receptor beta chain was recorded in a study of vaccination effects on CD4 cells after COVID-19. A word on this clone: Its antigen is unknown.

Germline CDR1 reads SGDLS; CDR2 reads YYNGEE. The CDR3 runs to 15 residues. The V and J ends lost 2 bases and 5 bases, in that order; junction bases with no gene match: 8. Method: immunoSEQ multiplex PCR; TCRdb's copy keeps in-frame clones and lacks some. Altogether more than 30,000 clones are present, about four fifths being singletons, with the ten largest covering under 3%. CD4+ T cell isolation took place after 10 days of culture. The V call is TRBV9, the J call TRBJ2-5; 8 positions match TRBD2. This receptor was obtained from a human donor who received a COVID-19 vaccine. The sequencing used CD4+ T cells from PBMCs cultured without peptide, collected before COVID-19 vaccination. This CDR3 is CASSVERGRRETQYF. CDR3 coding DNA: TGTGCCAGCAGCGTGGAGCGGGGGCGACGGGAGACCCAGTACTTC.